A selection of T cell receptor beta chains follows, all from one sample in a study of T cell responses to AZD1222 COVID-19 vaccine. Here immunoSEQ multiplex PCR was the method, and the copy in TCRdb shows in-frame clones only, minus some. Of about 120,000 clones in the sample, about nine tenths were seen once. The sequenced sample was peripheral blood, obtained on day 0 of AZD1222 vaccination. All receptors come from an adult in good health. Both conserved end residues are part of each CDR3. The D gene is left open where the match is weak. The size entry is marked missing in some rows and otherwise reads once, few, many or a size class.

D,size,J,V,DNA,CDR3
TRBD1,.,TRBJ1-4,TRBV28,TGTGCCAGCAGTACAGGGGGCCCAGGGGAAAAACTGTTTTTT,CASSTGGPGEKLFF
TRBD1,.,TRBJ2-3,TRBV5-1,TGCGCCAGCAGCTCGACAGGGGGCGAGGATACGCAGTATTTT,CASSSTGGEDTQYF
.,.,TRBJ2-3,TRBV9,TGTGCCAGCAGCCCGCGCCCCGGAGGGAGCACAGATACGCAGTATTTT,CASSPRPGGSTDTQYF
.,.,TRBJ1-4,TRBV30,TGTGCCTGGAGTGTAGGGGGACAAGGGAATGAAAAACTGTTTTTT,CAWSVGGQGNEKLFF
.,once,TRBJ2-5,TRBV9,TGTGCCAGCAGCGTAGGGTGGGGGATTTCAGAGACCCAGTACTTC,CASSVGWGISETQYF
TRBD2,.,TRBJ2-1,TRBV29-1,TGCAGCGTTCTTGATTTAGCGGGGCCCAGCTCCTACAATGAGCAGTTCTTC,CSVLDLAGPSSYNEQFF
TRBD1,.,TRBJ2-1,TRBV7-3,TGTGCCAGCAGCCCAAGGGGACAGAGCTCCTACAATGAGCAGTTCTTC,CASSPRGQSSYNEQFF
TRBD2,.,TRBJ2-5,TRBV5-1,TGCGCCAGCCAACGGGGGTTAGCGGGGGAAGAGACCCAGTACTTC,CASQRGLAGEETQYF
TRBD1,.,TRBJ2-5,TRBV18,TGTGCCAGCGCTTCTACGCACGCCTACGGGACAGGCATGCAGACCCAGTACTTC,CASASTHAYGTGMQTQYF
TRBD1,.,TRBJ1-3,TRBV5-1,TGCGCCAGCAGCGGTACAGGGGACTCTGGAAACACCATATATTTT,CASSGTGDSGNTIYF
.,.,TRBJ2-7,TRBV9,TGTGCCAGCAGCCCGGGTGGGACTCCGCACGAGCAGTACTTC,CASSPGGTPHEQYF
.,.,TRBJ1-5,TRBV12-3/TRBV12-4,TGTGCCATTTCAGGGAAGGGAGGTCAGCCCCAGCATTTT,CAISGKGGQPQHF
TRBD1,.,TRBJ2-6,TRBV27,TGTGCCAGCAGTTTCGCAGGGGGAGCGGGGGCCAACGTCCTGACTTTC,CASSFAGGAGANVLTF
TRBD1,.,TRBJ2-1,TRBV2,TGTGCCACTGACAGGGGGGACACCAATGAGCAGTTCTTC,CATDRGDTNEQFF
TRBD1,.,TRBJ1-5,TRBV6-5,TGTGCCAGCAGTCTATACAGGGGTGTGGGGCAGCCCCAGCATTTT,CASSLYRGVGQPQHF
.,.,TRBJ2-7,TRBV29-1,TGCAGCGTTGAAGTCCGGGGGGCCTCCTACGAGCAGTACTTC,CSVEVRGASYEQYF
.,.,TRBJ1-2,TRBV12-3/TRBV12-4,TGTGCCAGCACCCTAGGGGGGGGCAAGGGCTACACCTTC,CASTLGGGKGYTF
.,.,TRBJ2-7,TRBV12-3/TRBV12-4,TGTGCCAGCAGTTACGGCTACGAGCAGTACTTC,CASSYGYEQYF
.,.,TRBJ1-3,TRBV5-1,TGCGCCAGCAGCCATTCGCCAGGGGTCGGAAACACCATATATTTT,CASSHSPGVGNTIYF
.,few,TRBJ2-2,TRBV4-1,TGCGCCAGCAGCCAAGATCAGGCAGTCACCGGGGAGCTGTTTTTT,CASSQDQAVTGELFF
.,.,TRBJ2-7,TRBV27,TGTGCCAGCAGTGTACAGGGCTACGAGCAGTACTTC,CASSVQGYEQYF
.,.,TRBJ2-5,TRBV30,TGTGCCTGGAGCGGGGACTCCATCGGGACCCAGTACTTC,CAWSGDSIGTQYF